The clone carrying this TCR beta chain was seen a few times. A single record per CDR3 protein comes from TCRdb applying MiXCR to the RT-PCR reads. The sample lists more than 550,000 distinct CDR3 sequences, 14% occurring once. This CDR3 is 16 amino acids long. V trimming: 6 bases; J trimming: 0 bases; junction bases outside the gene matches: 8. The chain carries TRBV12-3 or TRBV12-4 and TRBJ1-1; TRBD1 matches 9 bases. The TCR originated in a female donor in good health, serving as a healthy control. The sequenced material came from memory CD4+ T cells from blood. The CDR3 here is CASSPRQGGMNTEAFF. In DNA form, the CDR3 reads TGTGCCAGCAGCCCTCGACAGGGGGGAATGAACACTGAAGCTTTCTTT.